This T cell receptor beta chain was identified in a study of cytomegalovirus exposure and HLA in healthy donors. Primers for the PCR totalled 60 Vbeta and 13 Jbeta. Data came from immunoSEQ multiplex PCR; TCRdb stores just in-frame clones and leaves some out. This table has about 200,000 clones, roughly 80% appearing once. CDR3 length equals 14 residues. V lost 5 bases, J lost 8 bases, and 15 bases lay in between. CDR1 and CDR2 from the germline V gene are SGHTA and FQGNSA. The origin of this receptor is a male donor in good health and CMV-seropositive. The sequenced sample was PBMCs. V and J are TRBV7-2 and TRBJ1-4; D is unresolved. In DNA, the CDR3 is TGTGCCAGCAGCCGCGGACTCTCTCGCGAAAAACTGTTTTTT. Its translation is CASSRGLSREKLFF.